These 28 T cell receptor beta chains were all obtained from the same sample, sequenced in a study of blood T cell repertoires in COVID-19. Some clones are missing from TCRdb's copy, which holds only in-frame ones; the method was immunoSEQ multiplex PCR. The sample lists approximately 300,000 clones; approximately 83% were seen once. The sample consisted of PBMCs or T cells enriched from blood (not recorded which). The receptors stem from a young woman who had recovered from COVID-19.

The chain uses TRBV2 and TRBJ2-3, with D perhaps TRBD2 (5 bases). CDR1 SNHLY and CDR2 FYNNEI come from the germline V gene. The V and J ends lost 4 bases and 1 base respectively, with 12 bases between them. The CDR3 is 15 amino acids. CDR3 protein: CASSGEGAGTDTQYF. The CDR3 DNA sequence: TGTGCCAGCAGTGGCGAGGGAGCGGGCACAGATACGCAGTATTTT.

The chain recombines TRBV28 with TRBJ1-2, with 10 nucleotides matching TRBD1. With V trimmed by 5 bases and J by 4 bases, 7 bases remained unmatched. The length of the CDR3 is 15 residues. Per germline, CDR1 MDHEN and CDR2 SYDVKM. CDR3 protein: CASSPRQGAFYGYTF. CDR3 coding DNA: TGTGCCAGCAGTCCCCGACAGGGGGCGTTCTATGGCTACACCTTC.

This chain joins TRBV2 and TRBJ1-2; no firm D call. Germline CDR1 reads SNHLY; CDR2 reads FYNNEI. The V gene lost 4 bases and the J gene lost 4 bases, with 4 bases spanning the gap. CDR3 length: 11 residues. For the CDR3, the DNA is TGTGCCAGCAGTGTCCGCTATGGCTACACCTTC. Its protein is CASSVRYGYTF.

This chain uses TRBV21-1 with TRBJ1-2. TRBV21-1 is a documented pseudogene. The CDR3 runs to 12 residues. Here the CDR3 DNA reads TGTGCCAGCAGCAGTCAGGGAGGGGGCTACACCTTC. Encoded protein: CASSSQGGGYTF.

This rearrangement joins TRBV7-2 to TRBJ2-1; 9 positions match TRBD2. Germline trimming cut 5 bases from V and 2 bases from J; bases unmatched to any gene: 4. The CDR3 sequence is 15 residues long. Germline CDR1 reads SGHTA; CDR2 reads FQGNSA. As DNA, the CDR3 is TGTGCCAGCAGCCGTATAGCGGGAGCCTACAATGAGCAGTTCTTC. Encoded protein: CASSRIAGAYNEQFF.

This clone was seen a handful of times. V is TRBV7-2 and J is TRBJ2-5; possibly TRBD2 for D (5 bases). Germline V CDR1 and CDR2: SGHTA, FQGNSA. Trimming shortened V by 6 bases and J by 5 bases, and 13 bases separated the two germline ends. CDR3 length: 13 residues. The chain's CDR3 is CASSQNPGETQYF. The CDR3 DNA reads TGTGCCAGCAGTCAAAATCCGGGGGAGACCCAGTACTTC.

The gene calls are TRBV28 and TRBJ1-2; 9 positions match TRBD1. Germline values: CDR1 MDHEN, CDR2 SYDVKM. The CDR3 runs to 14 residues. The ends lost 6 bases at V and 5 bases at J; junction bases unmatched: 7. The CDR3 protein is CASSYTGTGYGYTF. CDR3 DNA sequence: TGTGCCAGCAGCTACACCGGGACAGGGTATGGCTACACCTTC.

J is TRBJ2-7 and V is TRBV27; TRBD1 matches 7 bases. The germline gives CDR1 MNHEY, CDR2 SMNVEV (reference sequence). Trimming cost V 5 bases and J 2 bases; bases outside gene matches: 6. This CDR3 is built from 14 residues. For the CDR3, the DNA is TGTGCCAGCAGTCCGGGACAGCACACCTACGAGCAGTACTTC. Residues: CASSPGQHTYEQYF.

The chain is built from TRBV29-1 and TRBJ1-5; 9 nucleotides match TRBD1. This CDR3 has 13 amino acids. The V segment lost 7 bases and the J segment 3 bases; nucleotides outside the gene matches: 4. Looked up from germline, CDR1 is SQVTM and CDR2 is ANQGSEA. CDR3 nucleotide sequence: TGCAGCGCTGGACAGGGGTACAATCAGCCCCAGCATTTT. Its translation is CSAGQGYNQPQHF.

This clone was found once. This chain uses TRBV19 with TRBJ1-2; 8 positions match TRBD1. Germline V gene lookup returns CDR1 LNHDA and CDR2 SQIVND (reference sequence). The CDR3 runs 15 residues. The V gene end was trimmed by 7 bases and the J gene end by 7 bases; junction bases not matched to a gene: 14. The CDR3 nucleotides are TGTGCCAGTATCCGGACAGGGAGAGTTGGCGTTGGCTACACCTTC. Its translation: CASIRTGRVGVGYTF. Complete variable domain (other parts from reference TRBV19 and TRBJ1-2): DGGITQSPKYLFRKEGQNVTLSCEQNLNHDAMYWYRQDPGQGLRLIYYSQIVNDFQKGDIAEGYSVSREKKESFPLTVTSAQKNPTAFYLCASIRTGRVGVGYTFGSGTRLTVV.

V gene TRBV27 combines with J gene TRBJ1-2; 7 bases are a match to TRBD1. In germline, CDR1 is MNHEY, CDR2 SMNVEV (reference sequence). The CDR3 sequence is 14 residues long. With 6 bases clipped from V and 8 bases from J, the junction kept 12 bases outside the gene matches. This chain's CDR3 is CASRATGRGSGYTF. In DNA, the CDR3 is TGTGCCAGCAGGGCGACAGGGCGCGGGTCGGGCTACACCTTC.

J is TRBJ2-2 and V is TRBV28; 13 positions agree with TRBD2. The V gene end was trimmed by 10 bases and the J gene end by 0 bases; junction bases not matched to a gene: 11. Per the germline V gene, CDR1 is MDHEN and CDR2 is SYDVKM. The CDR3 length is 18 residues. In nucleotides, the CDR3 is TGTGCCATCTACCCGGGACTAGCGGGAAAGGCGAACACCGGGGAGCTGTTTTTT. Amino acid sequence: CAIYPGLAGKANTGELFF.

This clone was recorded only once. CDR3 nucleotides: TGTGCCAGCAGTTCGGTGAACCAAGAGACCCAGTACTTC. This translates into CASSSVNQETQYF. The chain carries TRBV27 and TRBJ2-5, with D uncertain. Trimming left V 4 bases short and J 0 bases short, with 6 bases between. CDR3 length: 13 amino acids. Germline-derived CDR1 and CDR2 are MNHEY and SMNVEV (reference sequence).

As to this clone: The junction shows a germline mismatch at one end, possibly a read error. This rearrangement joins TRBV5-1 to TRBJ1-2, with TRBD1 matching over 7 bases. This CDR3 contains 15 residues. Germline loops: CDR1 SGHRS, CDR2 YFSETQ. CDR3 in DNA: TGCGCCAGCAACTTGCTCCAACCGGGACAGAATGGCTACACCTTC. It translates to CASNLLQPGQNGYTF.

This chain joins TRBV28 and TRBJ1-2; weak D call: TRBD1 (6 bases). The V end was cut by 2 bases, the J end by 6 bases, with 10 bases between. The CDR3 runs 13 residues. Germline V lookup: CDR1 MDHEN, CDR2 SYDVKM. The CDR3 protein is CASSLQGLDGYTF. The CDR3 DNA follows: TGTGCCAGCAGTTTACAGGGGCTCGATGGCTACACCTTC.

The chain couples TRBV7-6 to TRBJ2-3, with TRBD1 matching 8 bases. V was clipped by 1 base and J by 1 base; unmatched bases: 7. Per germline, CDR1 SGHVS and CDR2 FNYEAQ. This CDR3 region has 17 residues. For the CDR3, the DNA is TGTGCCAGCAGCTTAGGGACAGGGTCCGTTGGCACAGATACGCAGTATTTT. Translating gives CASSLGTGSVGTDTQYF.

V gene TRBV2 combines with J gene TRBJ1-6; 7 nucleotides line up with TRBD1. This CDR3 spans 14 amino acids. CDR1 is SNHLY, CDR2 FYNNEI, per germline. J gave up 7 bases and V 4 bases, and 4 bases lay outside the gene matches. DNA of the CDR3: TGTGCCAGCAGTGTGGAGGGGGCAAATTCACCCCTCCACTTT. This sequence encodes CASSVEGANSPLHF.

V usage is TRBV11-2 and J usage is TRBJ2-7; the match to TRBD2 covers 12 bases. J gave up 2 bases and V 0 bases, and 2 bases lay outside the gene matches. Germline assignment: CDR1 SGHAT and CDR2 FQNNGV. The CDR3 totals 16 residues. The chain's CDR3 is CASSLESSGGAYEQYF. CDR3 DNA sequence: TGTGCCAGCAGCTTAGAGTCTAGCGGGGGGGCCTACGAGCAGTACTTC. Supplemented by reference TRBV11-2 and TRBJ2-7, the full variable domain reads EAGVAQSPRYKIIEKRQSVAFWCNPISGHATLYWYQQILGQGPKLLIQFQNNGVVDDSQLPKDRFSAERLKGVDSTLKIQPAKLEDSAVYLCASSLESSGGAYEQYFGPGTRLTVT.

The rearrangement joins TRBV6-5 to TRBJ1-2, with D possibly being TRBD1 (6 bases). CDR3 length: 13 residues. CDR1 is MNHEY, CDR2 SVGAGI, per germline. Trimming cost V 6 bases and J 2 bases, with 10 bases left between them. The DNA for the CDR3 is TGTGCCAGCAGCCCCAGGGGAAACTATGGCTACACCTTC. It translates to CASSPRGNYGYTF.

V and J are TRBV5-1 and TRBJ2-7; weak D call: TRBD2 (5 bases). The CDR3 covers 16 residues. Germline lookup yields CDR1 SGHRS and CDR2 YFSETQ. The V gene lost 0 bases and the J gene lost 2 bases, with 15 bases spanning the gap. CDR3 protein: CASSLDLRVPTYEQYF. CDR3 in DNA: TGCGCCAGCAGCTTGGATTTGAGGGTACCCACCTACGAGCAGTACTTC.

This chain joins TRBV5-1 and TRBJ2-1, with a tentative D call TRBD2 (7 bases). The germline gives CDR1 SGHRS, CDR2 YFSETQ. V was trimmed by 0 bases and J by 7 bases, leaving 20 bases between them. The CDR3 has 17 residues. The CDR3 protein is CASSLAVTGGPRNEQFF. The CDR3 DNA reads TGCGCCAGCAGCTTGGCGGTAACCGGGGGGCCAAGGAATGAGCAGTTCTTC.

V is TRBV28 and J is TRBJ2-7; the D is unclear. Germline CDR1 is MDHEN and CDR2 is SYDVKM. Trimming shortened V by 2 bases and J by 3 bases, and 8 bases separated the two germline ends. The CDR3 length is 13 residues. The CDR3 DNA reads TGTGCCAGCAGTTTACCCAAAAACTACGAGCAGTACTTC. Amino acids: CASSLPKNYEQYF.

CDR3 DNA sequence: TGTGCCAGCAGCTTACGCCAGGGCAATTCACCCCTCCACTTT. Translation: CASSLRQGNSPLHF. This chain connects TRBV5-4 to TRBJ1-6, with TRBD1 as a possible D gene (5 bases). Per the germline V gene, CDR1 is SGHNT and CDR2 is YYREEE (reference sequence). The germline V and J ends were trimmed by 2 bases and 7 bases, with 10 bases remaining between them. The CDR3 spans 14 residues.

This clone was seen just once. The CDR3 sequence: CASSPKPTGGEDNEQFF. CDR3 DNA sequence: TGTGCCAGCAGTCCGAAGCCGACAGGGGGCGAGGACAATGAGCAGTTCTTC. The rearrangement uses TRBV27 and TRBJ2-1, with 10 bases matching TRBD1. Germline CDR1 and CDR2: MNHEY and SMNVEV (reference sequence). The CDR3 has 17 amino acids. V was pared by 5 bases and J by 5 bases, with 12 bases of the junction left unmatched.

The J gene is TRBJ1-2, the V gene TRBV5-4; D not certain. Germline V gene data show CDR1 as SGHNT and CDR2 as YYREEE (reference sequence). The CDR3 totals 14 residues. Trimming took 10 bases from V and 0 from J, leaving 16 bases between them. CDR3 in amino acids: CACFRRDSNYGYTF. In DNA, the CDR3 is TGTGCCTGCTTTAGGAGAGATTCTAACTATGGCTACACCTTC.

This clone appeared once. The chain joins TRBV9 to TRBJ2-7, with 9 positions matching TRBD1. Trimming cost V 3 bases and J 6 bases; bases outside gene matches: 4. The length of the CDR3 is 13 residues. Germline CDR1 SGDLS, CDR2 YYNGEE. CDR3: CASSAPQGAEQYF. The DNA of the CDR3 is TGTGCCAGCAGCGCGCCACAGGGGGCCGAGCAGTACTTC.

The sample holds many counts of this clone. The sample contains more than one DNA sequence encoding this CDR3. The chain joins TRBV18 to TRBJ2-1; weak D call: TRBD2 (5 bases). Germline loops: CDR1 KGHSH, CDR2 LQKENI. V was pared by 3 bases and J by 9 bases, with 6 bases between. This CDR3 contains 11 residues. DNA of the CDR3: TGTGCCAGCTCACCTCGGGGTGAGCAGTTCTTC. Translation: CASSPRGEQFF.

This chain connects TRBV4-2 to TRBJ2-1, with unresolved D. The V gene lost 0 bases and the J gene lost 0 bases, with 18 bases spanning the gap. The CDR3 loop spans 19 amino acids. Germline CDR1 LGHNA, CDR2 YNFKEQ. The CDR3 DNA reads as TGTGCCAGCAGCCAAGATGTGAGCGTTCTTATACGCTCCTACAATGAGCAGTTCTTC. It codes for CASSQDVSVLIRSYNEQFF.